The 25 T cell receptor beta chains given below trace back to one sample, sequenced in a study of blood T cell repertoires in COVID-19. The table came from immunoSEQ multiplex PCR; TCRdb's copy has only in-frame clones and leaves some out. The sample carries about 230,000 clones, around 82% recorded once. Sequences were obtained from peripheral blood. These receptors were taken from a man aged 50-59 years with active or convalescent COVID-19.

Only a few counts were recorded for this clone. V usage is TRBV7-9 and J usage is TRBJ1-4; 8 bases line up with TRBD1. CDR3 size: 15 residues. The germline V gene has CDR1 SEHNR and CDR2 FQNEAQ (reference sequence). Trimming at V came to 5 bases and at J to 2 bases, leaving 4 bases not matched to a gene. The DNA of the CDR3 is TGTGCCAGCAGCGCCGACAGGGGTACTAATGAAAAACTGTTTTTT. Protein product: CASSADRGTNEKLFF. The complete variable domain, with remaining parts taken from reference TRBV7-9 and TRBJ1-4, reads DTGVSQNPRHKITKRGQNVTFRCDPISEHNRLYWYRQTLGQGPEFLTYFQNEAQLEKSRLLSDRFSAERPKGSFSTLEIQRTEQGDSAMYLCASSADRGTNEKLFFGSGTQLSVL.

This chain joins TRBV29-1 and TRBJ1-2; TRBD1 matches at 9 bases. Trimming cost V 6 bases and J 8 bases; bases outside gene matches: 10. This CDR3 spans 13 amino acids. The germline V gene has CDR1 SQVTM and CDR2 ANQGSEA. Here the CDR3 reads CSVHYRGRGGYTF. In DNA form, the CDR3 reads TGCAGCGTGCACTACAGGGGGCGAGGGGGCTACACCTTC.

J is TRBJ2-2 and V is TRBV5-5, with TRBD1 matching over 10 bases. CDR1 and CDR2 (germline): SGHKS, YYEKEE (reference sequence). The CDR3 runs to 16 residues. V was pared by 5 bases and J by 5 bases, with 9 bases of the junction left unmatched. This chain's CDR3 is CASSLDRTGGTGELFF. CDR3 in DNA: TGTGCCAGCAGTTTAGACCGGACAGGGGGGACCGGGGAGCTGTTTTTT.

The CDR3 loop is CASSASGATNYGYTF. For the CDR3, the DNA is TGTGCCAGCAGCGCGTCAGGGGCCACTAACTATGGCTACACCTTC. V gene TRBV7-9 combines with J gene TRBJ1-2; D is possibly TRBD1 (6 bases). Trimming took off 5 bases at V and 0 bases at J, with 13 bases between the two ends. The germline V gene encodes CDR1 SEHNR and CDR2 FQNEAQ (reference sequence). The CDR3 consists of 15 residues.

The chain carries TRBV14 and TRBJ1-2; TRBD1 agrees at 7 bases. With 4 bases clipped from V and 5 bases from J, the junction kept 1 base outside the gene matches. In germline, CDR1 is SGHDN, CDR2 FVKESK. There are 12 residues in the CDR3. The CDR3 nucleotides are TGTGCCAGCAGCCCAGGGGGATATGGCTACACCTTC. This gives the protein CASSPGGYGYTF.

This sequence joins TRBV5-1 and TRBJ1-1; 9 bases match TRBD1. CDR1 and CDR2 from the germline V gene are SGHRS and YFSETQ. Losses at the gene ends were 4 bases for V and 1 base for J; bases not matched to a gene: 5. The CDR3 loop spans 15 amino acids. The CDR3 DNA reads as TGCGCCAGCAGCGACAGGGGGGCCGCGAACACTGAAGCTTTCTTT. Translating it yields CASSDRGAANTEAFF.

The CDR3 here is CASSQVRGYEQYF. CDR3 nucleotide sequence: TGTGCCAGCAGCCAAGTTCGCGGCTACGAGCAGTACTTC. J is TRBJ2-7 and V is TRBV14, with no clear D. The CDR3 is made up of 13 amino acids. Germline loops: CDR1 SGHDN, CDR2 FVKESK. V was clipped by 1 base and J by 3 bases, with 7 bases between them.

The chain carries TRBV6-2 or TRBV6-3 and TRBJ2-7; TRBD2 agrees at 10 bases. J lost 2 bases, V lost 0 bases, and 4 bases had no gene match. CDR1 and CDR2 from the germline V gene are MNHEY and SVGEGT. The CDR3 runs to 16 residues. Here the CDR3 DNA reads TGTGCCAGCAGTTACTCGAACCTAGCGGGGGCCTACGAGCAGTACTTC. This gives the protein CASSYSNLAGAYEQYF.

The chain recombines TRBV10-3 with TRBJ1-1, with D possibly matching TRBD1 (5 bases). The germline V gene has CDR1 ENHRY and CDR2 SYGVKD. This CDR3 is built from 15 residues. The V end was cut by 4 bases, the J end by 3 bases, with 15 bases between. CDR3 in amino acids: CAISGDRGVYTEAFF. In nucleotides, the CDR3 is TGTGCCATCAGTGGTGACCGGGGGGTGTACACTGAAGCTTTCTTT.

The chain couples TRBV30 to TRBJ1-2, with D perhaps TRBD1 (6 bases). The germline V gene encodes CDR1 GTSNPN and CDR2 SVGIG (reference sequence). The CDR3 is made up of 15 amino acids. Trimming pared 0 bases from V and 4 bases from J, leaving 15 bases between. Here the CDR3 DNA reads TGTGCCTGGAGTGTACATCGGGGGGCGGGCTATGGCTACACCTTC. This sequence encodes CAWSVHRGAGYGYTF.

This clone was observed once. The V and J genes are TRBV28 and TRBJ2-5; D may be TRBD2 (7 bases). Trimming removed 4 bases at V and 7 bases at J, with 16 bases between. The CDR3 consists of 14 residues. Per the germline V gene, CDR1 is MDHEN and CDR2 is SYDVKM. CDR3 coding DNA: TGTGCCAGCAGTTACCGGGGGGCTGACGCGACCCAGTACTTC. This gives the protein CASSYRGADATQYF.

V and J are TRBV4-1 and TRBJ1-2, with D unresolved. Germline V gene lookup returns CDR1 MGHRA and CDR2 YSYEKL. CDR3 size: 15 residues. V lost 0 bases and J lost 4, with 12 bases in between. CDR3: CASSQDSREGYGYTF. In nucleotides, the CDR3 is TGCGCCAGCAGCCAAGATTCGAGGGAGGGCTATGGCTACACCTTC.

The genes are TRBV11-2 and TRBJ1-1; a possible D gene is TRBD1 (6 bases). CDR1 is SGHAT and CDR2 is FQNNGV in the germline V gene. The CDR3 runs to 14 residues. V was trimmed by 1 base and J by 5 bases, leaving 11 bases between them. The CDR3 loop is CASSLGGRGTEAFF. The CDR3 DNA sequence: TGTGCCAGCAGCTTAGGGGGGAGGGGGACTGAAGCTTTCTTT.

This chain connects TRBV6-5 to TRBJ2-7; 11 nucleotides line up with TRBD2. The V gene's germline CDR1 is MNHEY and CDR2 SVGAGI. J lost 2 bases, V lost 4 bases, and 4 bases had no gene match. The CDR3 has 15 amino acids. The CDR3 loop is CASSSATSGTYEQYF. In nucleotides, the CDR3 is TGTGCCAGCAGTTCGGCGACTAGCGGGACCTACGAGCAGTACTTC.

The CDR3 bases are TGTGCCAGCAGCCCGGGTGGAGGCCAGGGGACCTACGAGCAGTACTTC. Protein product: CASSPGGGQGTYEQYF. V gene TRBV11-3 combines with J gene TRBJ2-7, with a weak D call TRBD1 (6 bases). The V gene's germline CDR1 is SGHNT and CDR2 YENEEA. V was cut by 5 bases and J by 2 bases, with 19 bases left in between. This CDR3 has 16 residues.

The chain combines TRBV4-1 with TRBJ1-1; tentative D call: TRBD1 (6 bases). Germline values: CDR1 MGHRA, CDR2 YSYEKL. The germline V and J ends were trimmed by 2 bases and 8 bases, with 15 bases remaining between them. This CDR3 comprises 14 residues. The CDR3 loop reads CASSQTYSQGEAFF. The CDR3 nucleotides are TGCGCCAGCAGCCAAACTTACTCTCAGGGGGAAGCTTTCTTT.

This clone was counted once. Here the CDR3 DNA reads TGTGCCAGCAGCCTACTGGCTAGCGGGGGGAGGACAGATACGCAGTATTTT. Translation gives CASSLLASGGRTDTQYF. V gene TRBV7-6 combines with J gene TRBJ2-3; 11 bases map to TRBD2. CDR1 SGHVS and CDR2 FNYEAQ come from the germline V gene. The CDR3 sequence is 17 residues long. The V segment lost 5 bases and the J segment 3 bases; nucleotides outside the gene matches: 10. The full variable domain, with the rest looked up from reference TRBV7-6 and TRBJ2-3, is GAGVSQSPRYKVTKRGQDVALRCDPISGHVSLYWYRQALGQGPEFLTYFNYEAQQDKSGLPNDRFSAERPEGSISTLTIQRTEQRDSAMYRCASSLLASGGRTDTQYFGPGTRLTVL.

This clone was observed a single time. This chain links TRBV5-6 with TRBJ1-6, with 7 positions matching TRBD1. Germline loops: CDR1 SGHDT, CDR2 YYEEEE. This CDR3 region has 15 residues. V shed 6 bases and J 7 bases; nucleotides not matched to a gene: 10. The CDR3 bases are TGTGCCAGCACCACGTCAGGGGGTGAGAATTCACCCCTCCACTTT. This codes for CASTTSGGENSPLHF.

The chain is built from TRBV2 and TRBJ2-1, with unresolved D. This CDR3 has 16 amino acids. The germline V gene encodes CDR1 SNHLY and CDR2 FYNNEI. V lost 1 base and J lost 8, with 18 bases in between. This CDR3 is CASSEGGQRLVYEQFF. CDR3 bases: TGTGCCAGCAGTGAAGGAGGCCAAAGGCTCGTTTATGAGCAGTTCTTC.

The V gene is TRBV4-2, the J gene TRBJ2-7, with TRBD2 matching over 8 bases. V dropped 1 base and J dropped 5; count of bases not matched to a gene: 7. CDR3 length: 15 residues. The V gene's germline CDR1 is LGHNA and CDR2 YNFKEQ. As DNA, the CDR3 is TGTGCCAGCAGCCAAGTTCTGAGCGGGGGAGACGAGCAGTACTTC. The encoded protein is CASSQVLSGGDEQYF.

The V and J genes are TRBV16 and TRBJ2-5; unclear D gene. Germline-derived CDR1 and CDR2 are KGHSY and FQNENV. This CDR3 region has 14 residues. Between the trimmed V and J ends, which lost 0 bases and 2 bases, there was a span of 7 bases. Here the CDR3 DNA reads TGTGCCAGCAGCCAATCAACAGTACAAGAGACCCAGTACTTC. Encoded protein: CASSQSTVQETQYF.

The rearrangement joins TRBV9 to TRBJ2-7; 7 positions agree with TRBD2. CDR1 SGDLS and CDR2 YYNGEE come from the germline V gene. The CDR3 contains 14 residues. V shed 0 bases, J shed 7 bases, and the junction held 7 bases outside the gene matches. The CDR3 DNA is TGTGCCAGCAGCGTAGACAGTGCGGGAGTTGAGCAGTACTTC. Translating it yields CASSVDSAGVEQYF. The entire variable domain, with the rest obtained from reference TRBV9 and TRBJ2-7, is as follows: DSGVTQTPKHLITATGQRVTLRCSPRSGDLSVYWYQQSLDQGLQFLIQYYNGEERAKGNILERFSAQQFPDLHSELNLSSLELGDSALYFCASSVDSAGVEQYFGPGTRLTVT.

The CDR3 DNA reads as TGTGCCAGCAGCCTTAGCGATTCACCCCTCCACTTT. It specifies CASSLSDSPLHF. The chain links TRBV5-4 to TRBJ1-6, with D uncertain. The germline CDR1 and CDR2 sequences are SGHNT and YYREEE (reference sequence). This CDR3 spans 12 amino acids. Trimming pared 4 bases from V and 8 bases from J, leaving 7 bases between.

The J gene is TRBJ1-1, the V gene TRBV5-1; D may be TRBD1 (6 bases). The V gene's germline CDR1 is SGHRS and CDR2 YFSETQ. Trimming stripped 7 bases from V and 5 bases from J, with 15 bases between. The CDR3 has 13 amino acids. The DNA of the CDR3 is TGCGCCAGCCACATACAACAGGGAACTGAAGCTTTCTTT. Its protein product is CASHIQQGTEAFF.

The CDR3 loop is CASSQDRGTGELFF. DNA of the CDR3: TGCGCCAGCAGCCAGGACAGGGGGACCGGGGAGCTGTTTTTT. V is TRBV5-1 and J is TRBJ2-2; 10 bases fit TRBD1. V lost 4 bases and J lost 5; bases outside the gene matches: 2. This CDR3 spans 14 amino acids. Germline V gene data show CDR1 as SGHRS and CDR2 as YFSETQ.